What follows are 10 T cell receptor beta chains derived from one specimen sequenced in a study of shared clonotypes between healthy human individuals. TCRdb's table, derived via immunoSEQ multiplex PCR, lists solely in-frame clones and lacks some. This sample yields some 1 million clones, of which more than 65% are seen a single time; roughly 1.5% belongs to the top ten. The sequencing input was memory CD4+ T cells sorted from blood. Sample subset: CD45RA-negative fraction. All receptors derive from a man between 18 and 35 years old in good health.

The chain uses TRBV7-2 and TRBJ2-3, with 13 positions matching TRBD2. The V segment lost 6 bases and the J segment 3 bases; nucleotides outside the gene matches: 3. CDR1 is SGHTA and CDR2 is FQGNSA in the germline V gene. This CDR3 has 15 amino acids. CDR3 nucleotide sequence: TGTGCCAGCAGACCGACTAGCGGGAGGACAGATACGCAGTATTTT. Its translation: CASRPTSGRTDTQYF.

This clone occurred a few times. CDR3 residues: CASSFPRGPGTDTQYF. The CDR3 coding sequence is TGTGCCAGCAGTTTCCCTCGGGGGCCGGGCACAGATACGCAGTATTTT. The chain links TRBV28 to TRBJ2-3; either TRBD1 or TRBD2 may supply D (6 bases each). V lost 3 bases and J lost 1, with 14 bases in between. Germline lookup yields CDR1 MDHEN and CDR2 SYDVKM. The length of the CDR3 is 16 residues.

V is TRBV6-9 and J is TRBJ1-1, with D perhaps TRBD1 (5 bases). Germline assignment: CDR1 MNHGY and CDR2 SVAAGI. Trimming removed 7 bases at V and 1 base at J, with 16 bases between. The CDR3 is 15 residues long. The CDR3 spells CASTNDRLKNTEAFF. CDR3 nucleotide sequence: TGTGCCAGCACGAATGACAGACTAAAGAACACTGAAGCTTTCTTT.

The CDR3 sequence: CASSPQGRKETQYF. CDR3 nucleotides: TGTGCCAGCAGCCCGCAGGGGCGGAAGGAGACCCAGTACTTC. This chain uses TRBV5-4 with TRBJ2-5; the D gene is possibly TRBD1 (6 bases). The CDR3 covers 14 residues. The germline gives CDR1 SGHNT, CDR2 YYREEE (reference sequence). The germline V and J ends were trimmed by 4 bases and 5 bases, with 15 bases remaining between them.

About this clone: An end of the junction differs from the germline gene, which may be a read error. The V call is TRBV29-1, the J call TRBJ1-6, with 10 bases fitting TRBD1. This CDR3 is 14 amino acids long. Germline V lookup: CDR1 SQVTM, CDR2 ANQGSEA. The CDR3 DNA sequence: TGCAGCGTGAGGGGACAGGGGAAAGGGTCACCCCCCCACTTT. Protein: CSVRGQGKGSPPHF.

The chain carries TRBV11-2 and TRBJ2-2; 7 bases fit TRBD2. Trimming cost V 5 bases and J 4 bases; bases outside gene matches: 7. Germline V gene data show CDR1 as SGHAT and CDR2 as FQNNGV. The CDR3 totals 15 residues. CDR3 sequence: CASSPGLGGTGELFF. CDR3 nucleotide sequence: TGTGCCAGCAGCCCCGGACTAGGTGGCACCGGGGAGCTGTTTTTT.

The chain recombines TRBV28 with TRBJ1-4, with unresolved D. The CDR3 spans 14 residues. CDR1 is MDHEN and CDR2 is SYDVKM in the germline V gene. V was pared by 8 bases and J by 6 bases, with 16 bases between. The chain's CDR3 is CASGPPGRDEKLFF. The CDR3 DNA follows: TGTGCCAGCGGCCCCCCGGGGAGAGATGAAAAACTGTTTTTT. The full variable domain, in which reference TRBV28 and TRBJ1-4 provide the parts outside the CDR3, is DVKVTQSSRYLVKRTGEKVFLECVQDMDHENMFWYRQDPGLGLRLIYFSYDVKMKEKGDIPEGYSVSREKKERFSLILESASTNQTSMYLCASGPPGRDEKLFFGSGTQLSVL.

The genes are TRBV6-6 and TRBJ1-1, with 9 bases identical to TRBD1. From germline, CDR1 is MNHNY and CDR2 SVGAGI (reference sequence). V was clipped by 4 bases and J by 0 bases; unmatched bases: 6. The CDR3 is made up of 16 amino acids. CDR3 amino acids: CASSFPWTGVNTEAFF. The DNA of the CDR3 is TGTGCCAGCAGTTTCCCATGGACAGGGGTGAACACTGAAGCTTTCTTT.

The J gene is TRBJ1-1, the V gene TRBV19, with TRBD1 as a possible D gene (6 bases). In germline, CDR1 is LNHDA, CDR2 SQIVND (reference sequence). There are 12 residues in the CDR3. V gave up 6 bases and J gave up 5 bases, with 10 bases separating them. CDR3 region: CASRAQGTEAFF. DNA for the CDR3: TGTGCCAGTAGGGCACAGGGAACTGAAGCTTTCTTT.

The chain has TRBV19 and TRBJ2-1; TRBD1 matches at 7 bases. The CDR3 is 15 residues long. Germline CDR1 and CDR2: LNHDA and SQIVND (reference sequence). The ends lost 6 bases at V and 0 bases at J; junction bases unmatched: 5. The CDR3 sequence: CASRDRYSSYNEQFF. CDR3 bases: TGTGCCAGTAGGGACAGGTACAGCTCCTACAATGAGCAGTTCTTC.